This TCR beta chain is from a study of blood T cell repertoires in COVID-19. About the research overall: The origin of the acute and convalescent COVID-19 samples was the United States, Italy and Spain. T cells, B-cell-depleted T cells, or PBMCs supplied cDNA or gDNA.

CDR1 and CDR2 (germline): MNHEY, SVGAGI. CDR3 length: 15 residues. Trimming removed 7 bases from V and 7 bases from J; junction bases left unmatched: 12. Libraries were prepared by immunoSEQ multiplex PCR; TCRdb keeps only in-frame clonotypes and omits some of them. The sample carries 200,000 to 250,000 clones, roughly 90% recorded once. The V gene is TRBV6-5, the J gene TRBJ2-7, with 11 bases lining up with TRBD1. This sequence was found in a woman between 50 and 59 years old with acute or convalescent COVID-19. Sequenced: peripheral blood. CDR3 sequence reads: CASTPLDRGLREQYF. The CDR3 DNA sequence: TGTGCCAGCACCCCGTTGGACAGGGGGCTGAGGGAGCAGTACTTC.